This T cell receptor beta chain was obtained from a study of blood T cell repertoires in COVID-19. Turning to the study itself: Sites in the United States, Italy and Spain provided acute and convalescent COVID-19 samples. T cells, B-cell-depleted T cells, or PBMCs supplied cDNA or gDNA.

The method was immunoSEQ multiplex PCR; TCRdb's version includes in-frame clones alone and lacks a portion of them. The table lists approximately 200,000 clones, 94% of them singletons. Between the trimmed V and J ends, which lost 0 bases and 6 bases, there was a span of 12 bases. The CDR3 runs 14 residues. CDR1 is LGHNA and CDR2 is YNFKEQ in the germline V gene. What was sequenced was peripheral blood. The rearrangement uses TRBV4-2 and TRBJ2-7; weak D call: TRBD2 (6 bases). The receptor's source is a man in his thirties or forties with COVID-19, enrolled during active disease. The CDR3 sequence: CASSQEAGPAEQYF. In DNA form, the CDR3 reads TGTGCCAGCAGCCAAGAGGCGGGGCCGGCCGAGCAGTACTTC.